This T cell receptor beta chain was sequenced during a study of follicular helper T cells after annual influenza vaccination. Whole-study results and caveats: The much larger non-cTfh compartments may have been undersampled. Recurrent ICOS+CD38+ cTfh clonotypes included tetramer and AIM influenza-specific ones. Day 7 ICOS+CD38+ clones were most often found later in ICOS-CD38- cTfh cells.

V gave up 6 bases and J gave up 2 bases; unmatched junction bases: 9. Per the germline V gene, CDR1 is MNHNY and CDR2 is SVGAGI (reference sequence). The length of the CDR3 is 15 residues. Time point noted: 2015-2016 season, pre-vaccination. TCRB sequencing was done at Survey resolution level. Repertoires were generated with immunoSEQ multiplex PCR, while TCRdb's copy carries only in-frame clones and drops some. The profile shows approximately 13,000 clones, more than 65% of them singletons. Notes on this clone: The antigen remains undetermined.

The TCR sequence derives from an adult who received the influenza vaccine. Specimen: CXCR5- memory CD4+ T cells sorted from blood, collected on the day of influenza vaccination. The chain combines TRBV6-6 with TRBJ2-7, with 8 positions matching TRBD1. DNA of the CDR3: TGTGCCAGCAGCCGCCAGGGGGCCCTCACCTACGAGCAGTACTTC. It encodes CASSRQGALTYEQYF.